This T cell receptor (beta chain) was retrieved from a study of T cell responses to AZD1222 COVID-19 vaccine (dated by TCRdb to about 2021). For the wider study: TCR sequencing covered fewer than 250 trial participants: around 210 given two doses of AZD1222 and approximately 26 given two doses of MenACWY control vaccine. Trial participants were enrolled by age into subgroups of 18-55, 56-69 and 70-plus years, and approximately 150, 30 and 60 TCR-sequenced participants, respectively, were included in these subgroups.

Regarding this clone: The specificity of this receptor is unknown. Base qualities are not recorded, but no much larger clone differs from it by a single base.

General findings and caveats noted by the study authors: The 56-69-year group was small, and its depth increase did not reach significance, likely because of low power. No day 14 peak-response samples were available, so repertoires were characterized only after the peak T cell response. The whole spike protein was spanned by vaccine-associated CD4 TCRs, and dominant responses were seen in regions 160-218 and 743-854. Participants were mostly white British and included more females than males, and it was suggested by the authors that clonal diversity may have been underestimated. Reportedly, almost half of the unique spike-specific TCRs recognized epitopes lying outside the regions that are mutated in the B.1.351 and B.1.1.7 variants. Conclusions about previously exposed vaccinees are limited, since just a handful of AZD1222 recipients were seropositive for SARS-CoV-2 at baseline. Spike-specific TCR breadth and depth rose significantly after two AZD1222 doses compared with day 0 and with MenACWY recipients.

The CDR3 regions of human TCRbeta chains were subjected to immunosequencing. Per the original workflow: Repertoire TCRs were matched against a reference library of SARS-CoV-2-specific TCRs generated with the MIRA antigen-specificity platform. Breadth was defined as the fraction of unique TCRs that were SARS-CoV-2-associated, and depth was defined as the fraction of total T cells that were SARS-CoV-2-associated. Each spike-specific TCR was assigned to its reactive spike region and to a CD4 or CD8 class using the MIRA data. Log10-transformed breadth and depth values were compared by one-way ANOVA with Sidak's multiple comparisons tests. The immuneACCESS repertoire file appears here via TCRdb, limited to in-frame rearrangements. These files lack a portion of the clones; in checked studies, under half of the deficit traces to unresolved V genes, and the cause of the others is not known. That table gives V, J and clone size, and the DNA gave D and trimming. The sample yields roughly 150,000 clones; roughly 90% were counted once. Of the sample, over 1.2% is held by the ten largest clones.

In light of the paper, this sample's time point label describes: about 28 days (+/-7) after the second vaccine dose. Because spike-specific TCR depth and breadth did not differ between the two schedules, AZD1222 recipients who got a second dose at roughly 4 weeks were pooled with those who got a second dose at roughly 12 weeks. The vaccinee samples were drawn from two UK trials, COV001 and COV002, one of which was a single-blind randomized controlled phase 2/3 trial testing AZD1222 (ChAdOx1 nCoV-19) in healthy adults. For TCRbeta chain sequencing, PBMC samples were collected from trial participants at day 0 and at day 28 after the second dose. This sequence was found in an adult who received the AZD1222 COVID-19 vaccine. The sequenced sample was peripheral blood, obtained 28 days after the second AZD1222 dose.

The CDR3 has the sequence CASSQQLAGGPDTQYF. The bases read TGTGCCAGCAGCCAACAACTAGCGGGGGGGCCGGATACGCAGTATTTT. This receptor chain uses TRBV3-1 (or the pseudogene TRBV3-2) and TRBJ2-3; 13 of the junction bases match TRBD2. The germline V gene (reference sequence) supplies CDR1 LGHDT and CDR2 YNNKEL. The CDR3 runs 16 residues from the cysteine to the phenylalanine. The CDR3 DNA has 48 bases and is translated from base 1. For this chain, trimming is 2 bases at the V end and 6 bases at the J end, and the number of junction bases without a gene match is 5.